This T cell receptor beta chain was identified during a study of identical twins. The table lists this clonotype with a few counts. The CDR3 is 14 amino acids. In germline, CDR1 is MNHNS, CDR2 SASEGT. V lost 7 bases to trimming and J lost 4 bases, with 17 bases between them. Each CDR3 protein is one row after TCRdb ran MiXCR on the 5' RACE reads. This sample has about 730,000 distinct CDR3 sequences; 21% occur once, and the top ten carry more than 4%. The same data also contributed to another study, on T cells expressing NK-cell markers.

The chain has TRBV6-1 and TRBJ2-7; D unclear. This TCR was sampled from a woman aged 18-29 years in good health. Source material: PBMCs. For the CDR3, the DNA is TGTGCCAGCACAATTGGTTCTGAGATGTACGAGCAGTACTTC. The encoded protein is CASTIGSEMYEQYF.